This T cell receptor beta chain was captured in a study of blood T cell repertoires in COVID-19. Whole-study context: Samples of COVID-19 (acute and convalescent) were obtained from the United States, Italy and Spain. T cells, B-cell-depleted T cells, or PBMCs provided the cDNA or gDNA that served as material.

CDR3 size: 20 residues. In germline, CDR1 is MGHRA, CDR2 YSYEKL. V shed 1 base, J shed 6 bases, and the junction held 18 bases outside the gene matches. Original processing notes: Scientists estimated how many nucleated cells there were by amplifying reference gene primers. Sequencing was performed with immunoSEQ multiplex PCR; in TCRdb, only in-frame clones are kept and a portion is missing. That table furnishes V, J and clone size, whereas the DNA furnished D and trimming. The table includes more than 100,000 clones, almost 85% detected once. Sequencing was carried out using peripheral blood. The TCR comes from a man aged 55 to 70 with acute or convalescent COVID-19. This rearrangement joins TRBV4-1 to TRBJ2-2; 9 nucleotides match TRBD1. DNA for the CDR3: TGCGCCAGCAGCCAAGTTCAGGACAGGGGTGTCTCCCCCCATGCCGGGGAGCTGTTTTTT. Its protein is CASSQVQDRGVSPHAGELFF.